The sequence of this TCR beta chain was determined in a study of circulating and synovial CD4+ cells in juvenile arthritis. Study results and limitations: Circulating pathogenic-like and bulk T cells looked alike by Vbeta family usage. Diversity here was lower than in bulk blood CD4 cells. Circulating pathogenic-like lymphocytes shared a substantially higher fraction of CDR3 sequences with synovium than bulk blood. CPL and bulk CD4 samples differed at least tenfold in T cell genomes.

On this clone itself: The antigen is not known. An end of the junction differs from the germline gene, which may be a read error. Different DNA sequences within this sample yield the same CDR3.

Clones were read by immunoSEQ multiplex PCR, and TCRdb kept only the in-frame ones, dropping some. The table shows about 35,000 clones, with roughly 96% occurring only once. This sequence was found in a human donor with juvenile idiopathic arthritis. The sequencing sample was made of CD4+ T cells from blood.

This chain's CDR3 is CASSSQSGSNNSPLHF. CDR3 nucleotides: TGTGCCAGCAGCTCCCAGTCGGGGAGCAATAATTCCCCCCTCCACTTT. The chain has TRBV9 and TRBJ1-6; D ambiguous. This CDR3 region has 16 residues. The germline V gene encodes CDR1 SGDLS and CDR2 YYNGEE.